A single sample gave rise to the 21 T cell receptor beta chains below, sequenced in a study of spatial heterogeneity in lung cancer. Study-wide results and caveats: Intratumoral expanded alpha and beta TCR counts were found to track tumor mutation counts.

What these receptors recognize is not known. In TCRdb, the 5' RACE reads were re-called with MiXCR into one record per CDR3 protein. The sample includes about 2,900 distinct CDR3 sequences, roughly a tenth of them seen just once. Time point defined: sample taken at primary tumor resection. Material: lung tumor tissue, obtained at surgery. The receptors here all came from a female donor with early-stage non-small cell lung cancer.

This clonotype is labeled medium-sized. J is TRBJ2-4 and V is TRBV20-1; 7 nucleotides agree with TRBD2. Germline V CDR1 and CDR2: DFQATT, SNEGSKA (reference sequence). This CDR3 has 12 residues. CDR3 coding DNA: TGCTCCCAGAGCGGGGAGGGTAACATTCAGTACTTC. It translates to CSQSGEGNIQYF.

In this sample, this clonotype is medium-sized (0.01 to 0.1%). This rearrangement joins TRBV7-8 to TRBJ2-3, with D perhaps TRBD2 (5 bases). The CDR3 consists of 15 residues. The V gene lost 2 bases and the J gene lost 2 bases, with 11 bases spanning the gap. Germline assignment: CDR1 SGHVS and CDR2 FQNEAQ. CDR3 protein: CASSLYGEDTDTQYF. The CDR3 DNA reads TGTGCCAGCAGCTTATACGGGGAAGACACAGATACGCAGTATTTT.

This clonotype has a handful of counts. The chain recombines TRBV11-3 with TRBJ1-6; unclear D gene. The CDR3 sequence is 13 residues long. Germline V gives CDR1 SGHNT, CDR2 YENEEA. V was trimmed by 4 bases and J by 8 bases, leaving 9 bases between them. CDR3 sequence (DNA): TGTGCCAGCAGCTCGCGGACGGATTCACCCCTCCACTTT. This sequence encodes CASSSRTDSPLHF.

The V call is TRBV5-1, the J call TRBJ2-3, with TRBD2 matching 9 bases. The CDR3 runs to 17 residues. Germline V gene sequence: CDR1 SGHRS, CDR2 YFSETQ. Trimming took 2 bases from V and 6 from J; bases not matched to a gene: 13. DNA for the CDR3: TGCGCCAGCAGCTTCGGAAGCGGGGGGAGCTTTGGCGATACGCAGTATTTT. Translating it yields CASSFGSGGSFGDTQYF. Looking up the rest from reference TRBV5-1 and TRBJ2-3 gives the full variable domain: KAGVTQTPRYLIKTRGQQVTLSCSPISGHRSVSWYQQTPGQGLQFLFEYFSETQRNKGNFPGRFSGRQFSNSRSEMNVSTLELGDSALYLCASSFGSGGSFGDTQYFGPGTRLTVL.

This clonotype is classed as medium-sized. The V and J genes are TRBV7-9 and TRBJ1-1; tentatively, D is TRBD1 (6 bases). The germline CDR1 and CDR2 sequences are SEHNR and FQNEAQ (reference sequence). The CDR3 runs to 14 residues. V lost 5 bases to trimming and J lost 5 bases, with 15 bases between them. The CDR3 reads CASSAPGTRTEAFF. The CDR3 coding sequence is TGTGCCAGCAGCGCCCCCGGGACACGGACTGAAGCTTTCTTT.

This clonotype is classed as medium-sized. The chain combines TRBV7-8 with TRBJ1-1; weak D call: TRBD1 (5 bases). Per germline, CDR1 SGHVS and CDR2 FQNEAQ. The CDR3 extends over 13 amino acids. The V gene lost 1 base and the J gene lost 4 bases, with 7 bases spanning the gap. This CDR3 reads CASSLEGFTEAFF. The CDR3 DNA follows: TGTGCCAGCAGCTTAGAGGGGTTCACTGAAGCTTTCTTT.

This clonotype is deemed medium-sized. This chain links TRBV7-9 with TRBJ2-1, with D possibly being TRBD1 or TRBD2 (5 bases each). CDR3 length: 14 residues. In germline, CDR1 is SEHNR, CDR2 FQNEAQ (reference sequence). V lost 1 base to trimming and J lost 10 bases, with 14 bases between them. CDR3 bases: TGTGCCAGCAGCTTAGGACTTCCCGAGGGGGAGCAGTTCTTC. This translates into CASSLGLPEGEQFF.

The rearrangement uses TRBV3-1 and TRBJ2-7; tentatively, D is TRBD2 (5 bases). Trimming shortened V by 4 bases and J by 0 bases, and 7 bases separated the two germline ends. CDR3 length equals 13 residues. CDR1 and CDR2 (germline): LGHDT, YNNKEL (reference sequence). Here the CDR3 DNA reads TGTGCCAGCAGCCCTACTAGCTCCTACGAGCAGTACTTC. Amino acids: CASSPTSSYEQYF.

This clonotype is medium-sized by share. V and J are TRBV12-3 or TRBV12-4 and TRBJ1-5; D not resolved. V dropped 6 bases and J dropped 7 bases, with 13 bases sitting between them. The CDR3 is 13 residues long. This CDR3 is CASRRTERQPQHF. CDR3 in DNA: TGTGCCAGCAGAAGGACGGAAAGGCAGCCCCAGCATTTT.

This clonotype is deemed medium-sized. The chain has TRBV7-2 and TRBJ1-2; D not certain. The CDR3 loop spans 13 amino acids. Germline CDR1 reads SGHTA; CDR2 reads FQGNSA. V was cut by 2 bases and J by 1 base, with 5 bases left in between. The CDR3 spells CASSLPSNYGYTF. The CDR3 DNA reads as TGTGCCAGCAGCTTACCAAGTAACTATGGCTACACCTTC.

By proportion, this clonotype is medium-sized. The J gene is TRBJ2-2, the V gene TRBV5-1; D may be TRBD1 (5 bases). V dropped 3 bases and J dropped 2 bases, with 8 bases sitting between them. The CDR3 consists of 14 residues. Germline lookup yields CDR1 SGHRS and CDR2 YFSETQ. CDR3 region: CASSSQVNTGELFF. Written as DNA, the CDR3 is TGCGCCAGCAGCTCACAGGTTAACACCGGGGAGCTGTTTTTT.

This clonotype was seen many times. The CDR3 nucleotides are TGCGCCAGCAGCTTGTTGTTTTGGGACAGAACCATGAACACTGAAGCTTTCTTT. It codes for CASSLLFWDRTMNTEAFF. The gene calls are TRBV5-1 and TRBJ1-1; 7 bases agree with TRBD1. There are 18 residues in the CDR3. Germline V gene sequence: CDR1 SGHRS, CDR2 YFSETQ. Trimming removed 1 base from V and 0 bases from J; junction bases left unmatched: 12.

This clonotype has a count of ten or more. The rearrangement joins TRBV6-4 to TRBJ1-2; no clear D gene. Between the trimmed V and J ends, which lost 10 bases and 8 bases, there was a span of 8 bases. The CDR3 is 9 residues long. Per germline, CDR1 MRHNA and CDR2 SNTAGT. For the CDR3, the DNA is TGTGCCACCGGGCGAGGCTACACCTTC. Translation: CATGRGYTF.

This clonotype came up many times. The gene calls are TRBV28 and TRBJ1-4; D is ambiguous. The germline V gene encodes CDR1 MDHEN and CDR2 SYDVKM. This CDR3 region has 12 residues. Trimming stripped 3 bases from V and 10 bases from J, with 9 bases between. The CDR3 is CASSFRFLKLFF. The CDR3 region has the DNA TGTGCCAGCAGTTTTAGGTTCCTAAAACTGTTTTTT.

This clonotype ranks as medium-sized. The rearrangement uses TRBV7-3 and TRBJ2-3, with D perhaps TRBD1 or TRBD2 (5 bases each). The CDR3 sequence is 13 residues long. Germline CDR1 SGHTA, CDR2 FQGTGA. Trimming shortened V by 2 bases and J by 11 bases, and 14 bases separated the two germline ends. This CDR3 is CASSLWGSPRQYF. CDR3 coding DNA: TGTGCCAGCAGCTTATGGGGGTCTCCGAGGCAGTATTTT.

This clonotype ranks as medium-sized. The rearrangement uses TRBV5-4 and TRBJ2-1, with D possibly TRBD1 on 7 matching bases. Germline CDR1 SGHNT, CDR2 YYREEE (reference sequence). CDR3 size: 14 residues. V was pared by 3 bases and J by 8 bases, with 15 bases between. CDR3 residues: CASSSAPGGYEQFF. CDR3 sequence (DNA): TGTGCCAGCAGCTCGGCCCCAGGGGGGTATGAGCAGTTCTTC.

By sample share, this clonotype is medium-sized (0.01 to 0.1%). This chain joins TRBV28 and TRBJ1-5; D is unresolved. Germline V lookup: CDR1 MDHEN, CDR2 SYDVKM. CDR3 size: 14 residues. V was cut by 2 bases and J by 2 bases, with 7 bases left in between. The CDR3 DNA is TGTGCCAGCAGTTTAGGGCTCCGCAATCAGCCCCAGCATTTT. This translates into CASSLGLRNQPQHF.

This clonotype rates as medium-sized. V and J are TRBV20-1 and TRBJ1-1; 9 positions agree with TRBD1. Germline CDR1 is DFQATT and CDR2 is SNEGSKA (reference sequence). The length of the CDR3 is 14 residues. V shed 3 bases and J 5 bases; nucleotides not matched to a gene: 7. The CDR3 DNA reads as TGCAGTGCTAGCCCCACAGGGGGCTATACTGAAGCTTTCTTT. Amino acid sequence: CSASPTGGYTEAFF.

By frequency in the sample, this clonotype is medium-sized. V is TRBV5-1 and J is TRBJ1-1; D ambiguous. The CDR3 consists of 13 residues. In germline, CDR1 is SGHRS, CDR2 YFSETQ. V lost 3 bases, J lost 7 bases, and 13 bases lay in between. The CDR3 DNA reads TGCGCCAGCAGCTCCGGAGTGGCACATGAAGCTTTCTTT. Its protein product is CASSSGVAHEAFF.

J is TRBJ1-1 and V is TRBV9, with D hard to call. Germline loops: CDR1 SGDLS, CDR2 YYNGEE. This CDR3 region has 13 residues. The V and J ends lost 0 bases and 4 bases respectively, with 7 bases between them. In DNA, the CDR3 is TGTGCCAGCAGCGTAGGTGGAATCACTGAAGCTTTCTTT. Its protein product is CASSVGGITEAFF. The full variable domain, its missing parts supplied by reference TRBV9 and TRBJ1-1, is DSGVTQTPKHLITATGQRVTLRCSPRSGDLSVYWYQQSLDQGLQFLIQYYNGEERAKGNILERFSAQQFPDLHSELNLSSLELGDSALYFCASSVGGITEAFFGQGTRLTVV.

This clonotype is judged medium-sized. The rearrangement joins TRBV12-5 to TRBJ2-6; 11 bases match TRBD2. Germline-derived CDR1 and CDR2 are LGHNT and FRNRAP. The CDR3 is 17 amino acids. V lost 0 bases and J lost 2; bases outside the gene matches: 0. This CDR3 reads CASGLVLAGAGANVLTF. In nucleotides, the CDR3 is TGTGCTAGTGGTTTGGTACTAGCGGGGGCTGGGGCCAACGTCCTGACTTTC.